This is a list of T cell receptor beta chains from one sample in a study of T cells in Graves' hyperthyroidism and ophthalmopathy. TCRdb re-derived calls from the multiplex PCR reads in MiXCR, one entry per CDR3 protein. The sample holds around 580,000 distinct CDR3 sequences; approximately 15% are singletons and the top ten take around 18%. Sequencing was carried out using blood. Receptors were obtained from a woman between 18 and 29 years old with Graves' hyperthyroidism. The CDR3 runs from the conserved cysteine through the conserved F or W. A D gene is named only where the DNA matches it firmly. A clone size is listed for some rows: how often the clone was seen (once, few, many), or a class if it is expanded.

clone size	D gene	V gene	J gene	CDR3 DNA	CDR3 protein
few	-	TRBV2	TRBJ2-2	TGTGCCAGCAGGCTCACCTCACAGAGTACGAACGCCGGGGAGCTGTTTTTT	CASRLTSQSTNAGELFF
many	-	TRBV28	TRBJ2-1	TGTGCCAGCAGTTTTAGGGGCGATGAGCAGTTCTTC	CASSFRGDEQFF
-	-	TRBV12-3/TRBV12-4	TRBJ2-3	TGTGCCAGCAGTTTCGTCCTAGATACGCAGTATTTT	CASSFVLDTQYF
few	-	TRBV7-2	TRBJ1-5	TGTGCCAGCAGCTCTAAGTCCGGGACCCTCAATCAGCCCCAGCATTTT	CASSSKSGTLNQPQHF
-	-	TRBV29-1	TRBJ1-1	TGCAGCGTTGAGCCCGGGGTTGAAGCTTTCTTT	CSVEPGVEAFF
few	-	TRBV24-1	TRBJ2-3	TGTGCCACCAGTGCCGTGGACGCAGATACGCAGTATTTT	CATSAVDADTQYF
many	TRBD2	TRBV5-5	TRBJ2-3	TGTGCCAGCAGCTTGGATGCGGGGGGACTCACAGATACGCAGTATTTT	CASSLDAGGLTDTQYF
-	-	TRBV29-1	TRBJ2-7	TGCAGCGTTGGGAAGCCAGGGAGGTACGAGCAGTACTTC	CSVGKPGRYEQYF
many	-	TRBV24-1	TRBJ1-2	TGTGCCACCAGTGATGGGCTCCGTGGCTACACCTTC	CATSDGLRGYTF
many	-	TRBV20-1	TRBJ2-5	TGCAGTGCTAGAAAGGAGACCCAGTACTTC	CSARKETQYF
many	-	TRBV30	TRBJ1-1	TGTGCCTGGATAGGTGGTTTGAACACTGAAGCTTTCTTT	CAWIGGLNTEAFF
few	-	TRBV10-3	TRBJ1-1	TGTGCCATCAGTGAGTCGAGGGCCACTGAAGCTTTCTTT	CAISESRATEAFF
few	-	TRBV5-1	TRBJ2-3	TGCGCCAGCAGCCCCGAGACTAGGGCAGATACGCAGTATTTT	CASSPETRADTQYF
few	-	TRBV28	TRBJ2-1	TGTGCCAGCAGTTCGGGACACTGGAATGAGCAGTTCTTC	CASSSGHWNEQFF
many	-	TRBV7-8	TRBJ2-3	TGTGCCAGCAAAGCCGGGCCAAACACAGATACGCAGTATTTT	CASKAGPNTDTQYF
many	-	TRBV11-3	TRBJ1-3	TGTGCCAGCAGCCTCGGACGGAACTCTGGAAACACCATATATTTT	CASSLGRNSGNTIYF
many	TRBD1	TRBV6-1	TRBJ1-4	TGTGCCAGCAGAAGGACAGGTACTTACGGTGAAAAACTGTTTTTT	CASRRTGTYGEKLFF
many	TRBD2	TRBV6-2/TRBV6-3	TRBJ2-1	TGTGCCAGCAGTCCCAGCGGGGTGATCTACAATGAGCAGTTCTTC	CASSPSGVIYNEQFF
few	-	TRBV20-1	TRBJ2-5	TGCAGTGCTCCGTACCAAGAGACCCAGTACTTC	CSAPYQETQYF
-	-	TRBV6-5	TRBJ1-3	TGTGCCAGCAGTTACTCGGCAGGAGCCGGACACACCATATATTTT	CASSYSAGAGHTIYF
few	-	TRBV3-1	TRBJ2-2	TGTGCCAGCAGCCAAGACTTGGCGGGGAACACCGGGGAGCTGTTTTTT	CASSQDLAGNTGELFF
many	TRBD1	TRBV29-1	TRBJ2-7	TGCAGCGTCGCCCACACTGGACAGGGGATCTACGAGCAGTACTTC	CSVAHTGQGIYEQYF
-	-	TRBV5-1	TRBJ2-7	TGCGCCAGCAGCACGGACAGTTCCTCTACGGAGCAGTACTTC	CASSTDSSSTEQYF
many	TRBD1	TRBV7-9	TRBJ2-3	TGTGCCAGCAGTCCCGGGACAGGGCTCGAAATGCCAACAGATACGCAGTATTTT	CASSPGTGLEMPTDTQYF
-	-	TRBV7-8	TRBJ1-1	TGTGCCAGCAGCTTTTGTCTTCAGGGGAGGTGCACTGAAGCTTTCTTT	CASSFCLQGRCTEAFF
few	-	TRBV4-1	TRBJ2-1	TGCGCCAGCAGCCAAGAACCTGGGGACCTTGAGCAGTTCTTC	CASSQEPGDLEQFF
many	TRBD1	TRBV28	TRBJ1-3	TGTGCCAGCAGACAGGGGAGCTCTGGAAACACCATATATTTT	CASRQGSSGNTIYF
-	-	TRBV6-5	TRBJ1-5	TGTGCCAGCAGTTACTGGCCGGGGGGGCGGTCTTATAGCAATCAGCCCCAGCATTTT	CASSYWPGGRSYSNQPQHF
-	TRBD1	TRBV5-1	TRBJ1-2	TGCGCCAGCAGCTTGGGCCAACAGGGGCCCTGGAACTATGGCTACACCTTC	CASSLGQQGPWNYGYTF
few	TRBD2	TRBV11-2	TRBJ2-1	TGTGCCAGCAGCTTAATCTCCCTAGCGGGACCCCACAATGAGCAGTTCTTC	CASSLISLAGPHNEQFF
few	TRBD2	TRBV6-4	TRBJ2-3	TGTGCCAGCAAAATGACTAGCGGTGCCACAGATACGCAGTATTTT	CASKMTSGATDTQYF
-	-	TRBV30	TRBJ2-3	TGTGCCTGGAGTACTTTTTGGTCTGGGGACGGCACAGATACGCAGTATTTT	CAWSTFWSGDGTDTQYF
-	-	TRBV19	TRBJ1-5	TGTGCCAGTAGTACAATAGACAGGAATCAGCCCCAGCATTTT	CASSTIDRNQPQHF
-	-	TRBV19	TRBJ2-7	TGTGCCAGTAATAAGGGACTCTCCTACGAGCAGTACTTC	CASNKGLSYEQYF
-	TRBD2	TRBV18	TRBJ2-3	TGTGCCAGCTCGGAACTAGCGGGGGAGATCACAGATACGCAGTATTTT	CASSELAGEITDTQYF
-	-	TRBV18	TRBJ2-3	TGTGCCAGCTCACCACCGAGCAACCTGGGTACGCAGTATTTT	CASSPPSNLGTQYF
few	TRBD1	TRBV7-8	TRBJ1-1	TGTGCCAGCAGCGAGACAGGGTGGGAGAACACTGAAGCTTTCTTT	CASSETGWENTEAFF
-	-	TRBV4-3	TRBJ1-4	TGCGCCAGCAGCCAAGATGCCCCAGGGATTCAACTGTTTTTT	CASSQDAPGIQLFF
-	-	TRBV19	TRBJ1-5	TGTGCCAGTAGTCAAGGTACCTCGACGGGCCCTCCCCAGCATTTT	CASSQGTSTGPPQHF
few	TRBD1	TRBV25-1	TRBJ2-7	TGTGCCAGCGCCCGACAGGGACCAACGGGGGAGCAGTACTTC	CASARQGPTGEQYF
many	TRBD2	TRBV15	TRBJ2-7	TGTGCCACCAGCCCCCGGGGGGGGCGGGAGGTTCTCTACGAGCAGTACTTC	CATSPRGGREVLYEQYF
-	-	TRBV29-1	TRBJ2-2	TGCAGCGTTGGCGCGAACACCGGGGAGCTGTTTTTT	CSVGANTGELFF
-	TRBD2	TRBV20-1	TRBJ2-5	TGCAGTGCTAGAGGGGGGATCGGGACTAGCCAACAAGAGACCCAGTACTTC	CSARGGIGTSQQETQYF
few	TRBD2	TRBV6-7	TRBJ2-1	TGTGCCAGTAGGTGCCTAGCGGGAGATGGGGTTGACAATGAGCAGTTCTTC	CASRCLAGDGVDNEQFF
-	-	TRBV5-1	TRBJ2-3	TGCGCCAGCAGCCGGGGCGCGTCGCGGATTAGCACAGATACGCAGTATTTT	CASSRGASRISTDTQYF
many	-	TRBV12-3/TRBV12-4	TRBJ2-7	TGTGCCAGCAGTTTAGCCGGAGGGGGGGCTAGCGAGCAGTACTTC	CASSLAGGGASEQYF
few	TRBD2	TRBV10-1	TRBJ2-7	TGCGCCAGTAGACCGGGACTAGGAGCCTACGAGCAGTACTTC	CASRPGLGAYEQYF
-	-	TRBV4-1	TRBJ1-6	TGCGCCAGCAGCCAAGAAGGAAACCCTAATTCACCCCTCCACTTT	CASSQEGNPNSPLHF
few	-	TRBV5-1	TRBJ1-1	TGCGCCAGCAGCTTGGGACTCACGGTAATTGAAGCTTTCTTT	CASSLGLTVIEAFF
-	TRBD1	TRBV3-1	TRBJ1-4	TGTGCCAGCAGCCGCGGGACAGGCCCAACTAATGAAAAACTGTTTTTT	CASSRGTGPTNEKLFF
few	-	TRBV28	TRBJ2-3	TGTGCCAGCAGTTTAACTTCAGCAGGGAGCACAGATACGCAGTATTTT	CASSLTSAGSTDTQYF
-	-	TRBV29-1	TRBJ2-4	TGCAGCGTTGAAGATTCGGTGGGCAACATTCAGTACTTC	CSVEDSVGNIQYF
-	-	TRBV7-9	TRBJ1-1	TGTGCCAGCAGCCTTCCGACCCCGAACACTGAAGCTTTCTTT	CASSLPTPNTEAFF
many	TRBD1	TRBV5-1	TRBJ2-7	TGCGCCAGCAGCACGGTACCGGGACAGGGGGTAGGTGAGCAGTACTTC	CASSTVPGQGVGEQYF
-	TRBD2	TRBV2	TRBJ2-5	TGTGCCAGCAGTGGAGCCGGGAGGAGGGGTTTAAGAGAGACCCAGTACTTC	CASSGAGRRGLRETQYF
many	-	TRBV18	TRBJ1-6	TGTGCCAGCTCACCATTACAGCTTGGTTCACCCCTCCACTTT	CASSPLQLGSPLHF
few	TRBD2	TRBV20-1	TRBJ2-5	TGCAGTGCGATTTCGGAGCGGGAGGGAGGCGAGACCCAGTACTTC	CSAISEREGGETQYF